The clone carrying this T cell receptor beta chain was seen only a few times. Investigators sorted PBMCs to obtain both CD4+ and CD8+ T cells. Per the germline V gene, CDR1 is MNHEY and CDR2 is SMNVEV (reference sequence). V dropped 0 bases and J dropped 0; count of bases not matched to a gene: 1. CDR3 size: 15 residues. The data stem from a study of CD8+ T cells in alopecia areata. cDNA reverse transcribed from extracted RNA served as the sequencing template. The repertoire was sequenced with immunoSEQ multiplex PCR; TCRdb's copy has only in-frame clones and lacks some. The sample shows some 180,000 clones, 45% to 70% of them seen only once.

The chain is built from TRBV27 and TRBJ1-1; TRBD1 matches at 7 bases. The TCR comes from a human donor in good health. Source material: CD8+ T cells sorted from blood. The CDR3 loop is CASSLSTGMNTEAFF. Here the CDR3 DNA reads TGTGCCAGCAGTTTATCGACAGGGATGAACACTGAAGCTTTCTTT.